This TCR beta chain was sequenced in a study of blood T cells in healthy people across ages. CDR1 is MNHNY, CDR2 SVGAGI, per germline (reference sequence). V lost 7 bases and J 8 bases, leaving 17 bases between the germline ends. This CDR3 contains 13 residues. PCR was performed a second time for about 6 to 12 cycles using a sample-barcoded 5' primer and a J-beta primer mix. Each cDNA molecule was tagged by a template-switch adaptor that had 12 random nucleotides. MiXCR, applied by TCRdb to the 5' RACE reads, yields one record per CDR3 protein. This table has some 1.5 million distinct CDR3 sequences, roughly 43% appearing once. This clonotype was seen only a few times. Its matching antigen is unknown. Study-wide results and caveats: Estimated diversity that came from one million T cells was considered an underestimate.

The J gene is TRBJ1-2, the V gene TRBV6-6, with a tentative D call TRBD1 (6 bases). Source material: blood. The TCR comes from a woman under 30 in good health. This CDR3 reads CASILDSLGGYTF. The CDR3 DNA sequence: TGTGCCAGCATCCTGGACAGTTTGGGCGGCTACACCTTC.